The rows below give T cell receptor beta chains drawn from one sample of a study of beta chain features in type 1 diabetes. Only in-frame clones appear in the TCRdb table, and some are missing; sequencing was by immunoSEQ multiplex PCR. The data show roughly 350,000 clones, with 9.5% to 10% seen just once and 0.6% held by the top ten. Sequencing was performed on central memory CD4+ T cells from blood. Receptors originate from a man aged 25-45 years with type 1 diabetes. Each CDR3 is given with its conserved first and last residue. A D gene is named only where the DNA matches it firmly. A row's size may be missing; if present it is once, few, many or a size class.

v_call	clone_size	j_call	d_call	cdr3_aa	cdr3_nt
TRBV4-1	few	TRBJ2-5	NA	CASSQDVLGETQYF	TGCGCCAGCAGCCAAGATGTCCTAGGGGAGACCCAGTACTTC
TRBV2	NA	TRBJ2-5	NA	CASSGESGFLRETQYF	TGTGCCAGCAGTGGGGAGTCGGGGTTCTTGAGAGAGACCCAGTACTTC
TRBV6-1	NA	TRBJ1-1	TRBD1	CAISSDRGNTEAFF	TGTGCCATCAGTTCGGACAGGGGCAACACTGAAGCTTTCTTT
TRBV19	many	TRBJ2-7	TRBD2	CASSPRTSGNNEQYF	TGTGCCAGTAGTCCCCGGACTAGCGGGAATAACGAGCAGTACTTC
TRBV19	NA	TRBJ2-7	TRBD1	CATSKGQGAYEQYF	TGTGCCACCTCAAAGGGACAGGGGGCCTACGAGCAGTACTTC
TRBV11-2	few	TRBJ2-1	TRBD2	CASSLGLAGVTFF	TGTGCCAGCAGCCTCGGACTAGCGGGAGTCACGTTCTTC
TRBV7-9	NA	TRBJ2-7	NA	CASSPLRASTYEQYF	TGTGCCAGCAGCCCCCTTCGGGCGAGTACCTACGAGCAGTACTTC
TRBV5-1	NA	TRBJ2-1	TRBD1	CASSQGTGVVNEQFF	TGCGCCAGCAGCCAGGGGACAGGGGTTGTAAATGAGCAGTTCTTC
TRBV21-1	few	TRBJ2-1	NA	CASSKDIGSGNYNEQFF	TGTGCCAGCAGCAAAGATATCGGAAGCGGAAACTACAATGAGCAGTTCTTC
TRBV5-4	few	TRBJ1-4	TRBD1	CASSRQGADEKLFF	TGTGCCAGCAGCCGACAGGGGGCGGACGAAAAACTGTTTTTT
TRBV28	NA	TRBJ2-3	TRBD1	CASSLKDRGLGTQYF	TGTGCCAGCAGTTTAAAAGACAGGGGGCTTGGTACGCAGTATTTT
TRBV7-2	NA	TRBJ2-7	NA	CASSPRRQQAVEQYF	TGTGCCAGCAGCCCCCGGAGGCAACAGGCGGTCGAGCAGTACTTC
TRBV4-3	few	TRBJ2-7	NA	CASSQELMSHYEQYF	TGCGCCAGCAGCCAAGAATTGATGTCCCACTACGAGCAGTACTTC
TRBV5-4	NA	TRBJ1-2	NA	CASSLQGPGGYTF	TGTGCCAGCAGCTTGCAGGGTCCGGGTGGCTACACCTTC
TRBV28	NA	TRBJ1-2	NA	CASSPWTVGYTF	TGTGCCAGCAGCCCTTGGACAGTAGGCTACACCTTC
TRBV5-4	NA	TRBJ2-3	NA	CASSSPGGDTQYF	TGTGCCAGCAGCTCCCCAGGGGGGGATACGCAGTATTTT
TRBV14	NA	TRBJ2-2	NA	CASSHFRSGENTGELFF	TGTGCCAGCAGCCATTTTCGGTCGGGAGAGAACACCGGGGAGCTGTTTTTT
TRBV7-4	few	TRBJ2-1	TRBD1	CASSLTKRTGGYSEQFF	TGTGCCAGCAGCTTGACGAAGCGAACAGGGGGTTACAGTGAGCAGTTCTTC
TRBV5-1	NA	TRBJ2-5	NA	CASSPSGLVDETQYF	TGCGCCAGCAGCCCGTCGGGGCTAGTCGACGAGACCCAGTACTTC
TRBV7-2	few	TRBJ2-7	TRBD1	CASSRGDRRSYEQYF	TGTGCCAGCAGCCGCGGGGACAGGAGGTCCTACGAGCAGTACTTC